This paragraph covers one T cell receptor (beta chain) sequence. Per the original data handling: Estimation of nucleated cell counts relied on the amplification of reference gene primers. Assay: immunoSEQ multiplex PCR; the TCRdb copy retains only in-frame clones and omits some. The DNA gave D and trimming, while V, J and clone size come from that table. The sample gives roughly 230,000 clones, around 90% of which show up once; about 0.8% is in the top ten. This specimen belongs to a study of blood T cell repertoires in COVID-19. The source of this sequence is a man aged 25-40 years with COVID-19, enrolled during active disease. The material sequenced was peripheral blood.

The CDR3 coding sequence is TGTGCCAGCAGCCCCACAGGGGAGGCTTTCTTT. Protein: CASSPTGEAFF. The chain recombines TRBV2 with TRBJ1-1, with 7 bases identical to TRBD1. The germline V gene encodes CDR1 SNHLY and CDR2 FYNNEI. Germline trimming cut 6 bases from V and 11 bases from J; bases unmatched to any gene: 6. This CDR3 spans 11 amino acids.